The 22 T cell receptor beta chains listed next were all sequenced from one sample in a study of T cell responses to AZD1222 COVID-19 vaccine. The repertoire was sequenced with immunoSEQ multiplex PCR; TCRdb's copy has only in-frame clones and lacks some. Here the sample spans around 150,000 clones, about 93% being singletons. This specimen was peripheral blood, taken on day 0 of AZD1222 vaccination. The origin of the receptors is an adult in good health.

The gene calls are TRBV3-1 (or the pseudogene TRBV3-2) and TRBJ1-1, with D possibly TRBD1 on 5 matching bases. CDR3 length: 12 residues. CDR1 is LGHDT and CDR2 is YNNKEL in the germline V gene (reference sequence). The ends were cut back, 2 bases at V and 11 bases at J, with 12 bases in the middle. In DNA, the CDR3 is TGTGCCAGCAGCCAAAGTCGAGGGGCGGCTTTCTTT. Residues: CASSQSRGAAFF.

V is TRBV2 and J is TRBJ1-2; the D gene is possibly TRBD1 (6 bases). CDR3 length equals 13 residues. With 7 bases removed from V and 5 bases from J, the gap between germline ends came to 14 bases. In germline, CDR1 is SNHLY, CDR2 FYNNEI. For the CDR3, the DNA is TGTGCCAGCAACGACGGGACACAGTATGGCTACACCTTC. Translation: CASNDGTQYGYTF.

The chain employs TRBV4-1 and TRBJ2-1; a possible D gene is TRBD1 (5 bases). V was shortened by 0 bases and J by 1 base, with 16 bases between the two germline ends. The CDR3 length is 18 residues. Germline CDR1 is MGHRA and CDR2 is YSYEKL. The CDR3 is CASSQEIAPGLSYNEQFF. CDR3 nucleotide sequence: TGCGCCAGCAGCCAAGAAATAGCCCCAGGGTTGTCCTACAATGAGCAGTTCTTC.

This chain links TRBV6-1 with TRBJ2-7; unclear D gene. Germline CDR1 and CDR2: MNHNS and SASEGT. The CDR3 length is 11 residues. V lost 1 base, J lost 10 bases, and 8 bases lay in between. CDR3 DNA sequence: TGTGCCAGCAGTGAAGTCGGGTTACAGTACGTC. This encodes CASSEVGLQYV.

The chain couples TRBV7-6 to TRBJ1-1; 8 bases are shared with TRBD1. Germline V lookup: CDR1 SGHVS, CDR2 FNYEAQ. CDR3 length: 17 residues. J was trimmed by 1 base and V by 3 bases; bases with no gene match: 10. The CDR3 loop is CASSFMITGGENTEAFF. The CDR3 DNA is TGTGCCAGCAGCTTCATGATTACAGGGGGGGAGAACACTGAAGCTTTCTTT. Full variable domain (remainder filled in from reference TRBV7-6 and TRBJ1-1): GAGVSQSPRYKVTKRGQDVALRCDPISGHVSLYWYRQALGQGPEFLTYFNYEAQQDKSGLPNDRFSAERPEGSISTLTIQRTEQRDSAMYRCASSFMITGGENTEAFFGQGTRLTVV.

This sequence joins TRBV6-5 and TRBJ2-5; 7 positions match TRBD1. Trimming took 5 bases from V and 4 from J; bases not matched to a gene: 10. Germline loops: CDR1 MNHEY, CDR2 SVGAGI. The CDR3 length is 15 residues. The chain's CDR3 is CASSRLGTAGETQYF. The CDR3 nucleotides are TGTGCCAGCAGTAGATTAGGGACAGCCGGAGAGACCCAGTACTTC.

This chain connects TRBV19 to TRBJ2-1; 7 bases line up with TRBD2. CDR3 length: 17 residues. V lost 3 bases, J lost 2 bases, and 10 bases stayed unmatched. The germline gives CDR1 LNHDA, CDR2 SQIVND (reference sequence). The CDR3 loop reads CASSIIGASGTYNEQFF. The CDR3 bases are TGTGCCAGTAGTATCATCGGGGCTAGCGGAACCTACAATGAGCAGTTCTTC.

J is TRBJ2-1 and V is TRBV5-1, with 15 bases lining up with TRBD2. The CDR3 spans 14 residues. J was trimmed by 6 bases and V by 5 bases; bases with no gene match: 0. Germline CDR1 is SGHRS and CDR2 is YFSETQ. The CDR3 spells CASRGLAGGNEQFF. CDR3 nucleotide sequence: TGCGCCAGCAGGGGACTAGCGGGAGGCAATGAGCAGTTCTTC.

This chain links TRBV29-1 with TRBJ2-5, with 8 bases aligning to TRBD2. The trim removed 6 bases at V and 5 bases at J, leaving 20 bases unmatched. CDR3 size: 17 residues. Germline V gene sequence: CDR1 SQVTM, CDR2 ANQGSEA. The CDR3 spells CSVTWLASGLVVETQYF. CDR3 bases: TGCAGCGTAACTTGGTTGGCTAGCGGGTTAGTTGTGGAGACCCAGTACTTC.

The CDR3, as DNA: TGTGCCAGCAGCTTAACCGGGACAGGGAGGGCTAACTATGGCTACACCTTC. Encoded protein: CASSLTGTGRANYGYTF. The J gene is TRBJ1-2, the V gene TRBV11-2, with 9 bases matching TRBD1. This CDR3 has 17 residues. J lost 0 bases, V lost 2 bases, and 7 bases had no gene match. Germline-derived CDR1 and CDR2 are SGHAT and FQNNGV.

CDR3 region: CASSSTDITSQFF. The CDR3 DNA reads TGTGCCAGCAGCTCAACCGATATTACAAGTCAGTTCTTC. This chain joins TRBV5-4 and TRBJ2-1; the D is unclear. The length of the CDR3 is 13 residues. CDR1 is SGHNT and CDR2 is YYREEE in the germline V gene (reference sequence). The ends were cut back, 3 bases at V and 13 bases at J, with 17 bases in the middle.

The chain links TRBV7-2 to TRBJ2-7; 9 bases agree with TRBD2. The CDR3 length is 18 residues. Germline CDR1 reads SGHTA; CDR2 reads FQGNSA. Trimming took 5 bases from V and 1 from J; bases not matched to a gene: 15. Written as DNA, the CDR3 is TGTGCCAGCAGCCCCCGAGAACCGGGCGGGAGGGAATCCTACGAGCAGTACGTC. Protein product: CASSPREPGGRESYEQYV.

The J gene is TRBJ1-1, the V gene TRBV29-1; D remains ambiguous. The germline gives CDR1 SQVTM, CDR2 ANQGSEA. V was cut by 6 bases and J by 5 bases, with 13 bases left in between. The CDR3 is made up of 12 amino acids. As DNA, the CDR3 is TGCAGCGTCTTCGCAAAGGGAACTGAAGCTTTCTTT. Its translation: CSVFAKGTEAFF. Full variable domain (outside the CDR3, taken from reference TRBV29-1 and TRBJ1-1): SAVISQKPSRDICQRGTSLTIQCQVDSQVTMMFWYRQQPGQSLTLIATANQGSEATYESGFVIDKFPISRPNLTFSTLTVSNMSPEDSSIYLCSVFAKGTEAFFGQGTRLTVV.

The genes are TRBV2 and TRBJ1-5; D remains ambiguous. The CDR3 is made up of 15 amino acids. Per the germline V gene, CDR1 is SNHLY and CDR2 is FYNNEI. Trimming removed 1 base from V and 5 bases from J, with 12 bases in between. CDR3 in DNA: TGTGCCAGCAGTGAAGGTTGGCAGGTCTATCAGCCCCAGCATTTT. The encoded protein is CASSEGWQVYQPQHF.

A remark on this clone: The junction departs from the called germline gene at one end, perhaps through a read error. The J gene is TRBJ1-2, the V gene TRBV2, with D unresolved. Per germline, CDR1 SNHLY and CDR2 FYNNEI. The CDR3 consists of 13 residues. The CDR3 region has the DNA TGTGCCAGCAGGGAAGGGCAGTCCTATGGCTACACCTTC. As protein: CASREGQSYGYTF. The full variable domain, completed using reference TRBV2 and TRBJ1-2, is EPEVTQTPSHQVTQMGQEVILRCVPISNHLYFYWYRQILGQKVEFLVSFYNNEISEKSEIFDDQFSVERPDGSNFTLKIRSTKLEDSAMYFCASREGQSYGYTFGSGTRLTVV.

As concerns this clone: Other nucleotide sequences from this sample produce the same CDR3. The rearrangement joins TRBV29-1 to TRBJ2-3, with TRBD1 matching over 10 bases. CDR1 is SQVTM, CDR2 ANQGSEA, per germline. The CDR3 totals 13 residues. V trimming: 6 bases; J trimming: 1 base; junction bases outside the gene matches: 1. The CDR3 spells CSVGTGGTDTQYF. CDR3 coding DNA: TGCAGCGTCGGGACAGGGGGCACAGATACGCAGTATTTT.

The chain links TRBV5-4 to TRBJ2-7; 8 bases align to TRBD2. The junction had 3 bases not matched to a gene; V was cut back by 4 bases and J by 6 bases. Germline V gene lookup returns CDR1 SGHNT and CDR2 YYREEE (reference sequence). The CDR3 loop spans 12 amino acids. CDR3 residues: CASSLREAEQYV. In DNA, the CDR3 is TGTGCCAGCAGCCTGCGGGAGGCCGAGCAGTACGTC.

The chain recombines TRBV7-9 with TRBJ2-1; no definite D call. The CDR3 extends over 15 amino acids. Germline CDR1 and CDR2: SEHNR and FQNEAQ (reference sequence). The germline V and J ends were trimmed by 5 bases and 1 base, with 12 bases remaining between them. CDR3 in amino acids: CASSETVISYNEQFF. In DNA form, the CDR3 reads TGTGCCAGCAGCGAAACAGTTATATCCTACAATGAGCAGTTCTTC.

V and J are TRBV4-2 and TRBJ2-3; weak D call: TRBD1 (5 bases). The CDR3 loop spans 15 amino acids. The V end was cut by 0 bases, the J end by 2 bases, with 9 bases between. Germline assignment: CDR1 LGHNA and CDR2 YNFKEQ. CDR3: CASSQEQVFTDTQYF. For the CDR3, the DNA is TGTGCCAGCAGCCAAGAACAGGTTTTCACAGATACGCAGTATTTT.

This rearrangement joins TRBV9 to TRBJ1-2; D may be TRBD1 (5 bases). V dropped 3 bases and J dropped 4 bases, with 19 bases sitting between them. The CDR3 length is 16 residues. The germline CDR1 and CDR2 sequences are SGDLS and YYNGEE. CDR3 sequence: CASSARGDGGFYGYTF. DNA for the CDR3: TGTGCCAGCAGCGCCCGCGGGGACGGAGGATTCTATGGCTACACCTTC.

The rearrangement uses TRBV29-1 and TRBJ1-2; perhaps TRBD1 as D (5 bases). Deletions cut 5 bases from V and 4 bases from J, with 17 bases between. Germline-derived CDR1 and CDR2 are SQVTM and ANQGSEA. This CDR3 region has 14 residues. In DNA form, the CDR3 reads TGCAGCGTTCAAAGTACCAGGGTCCCCTATGGCTACACCTTC. Translation gives CSVQSTRVPYGYTF.

The V call is TRBV12-2, the J call TRBJ1-1. TRBV12-2 is classified as a pseudogene. The CDR3 contains 14 residues. The CDR3 bases are TGTGCAAGTCGCTTAGTAGGCAGCAACACTGAAGCTTTCTTT. The encoded protein is CASRLVGSNTEAFF.